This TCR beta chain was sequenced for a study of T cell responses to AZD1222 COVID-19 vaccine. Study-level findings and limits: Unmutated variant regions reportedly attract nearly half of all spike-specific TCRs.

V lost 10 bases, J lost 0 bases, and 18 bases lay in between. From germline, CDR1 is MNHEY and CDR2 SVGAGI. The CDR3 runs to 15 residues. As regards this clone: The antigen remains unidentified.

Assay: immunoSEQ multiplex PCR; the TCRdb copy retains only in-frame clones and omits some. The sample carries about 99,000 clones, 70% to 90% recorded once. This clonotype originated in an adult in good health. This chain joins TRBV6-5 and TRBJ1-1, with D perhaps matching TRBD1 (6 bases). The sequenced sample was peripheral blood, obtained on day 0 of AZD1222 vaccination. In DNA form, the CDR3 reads TGTGCCACCAGAGTTCAGGGGACCGTGAACACTGAAGCTTTCTTT. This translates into CATRVQGTVNTEAFF.